This T cell receptor beta chain was retrieved from a study of cytotoxic CD8 clonotypes in ibrutinib-treated CLL. As for the study in general: Of the patients, around 12 were relapsed/refractory, roughly 15 treatment-naive and about 17 IGHV unmutated.

The length of the CDR3 is 19 residues. Germline V CDR1 and CDR2: SGHTA, FQGTGA. Trimming removed 2 bases at V and 0 bases at J, with 20 bases between. The assay was immunoSEQ multiplex PCR, and TCRdb's table has in-frame clones only and misses some. The table shows approximately 150,000 clones, with roughly four fifths occurring only once. The specimen was PBMCs, collected after 24 months of ibrutinib treatment. V gene TRBV7-3 combines with J gene TRBJ2-1; D is possibly TRBD1 or TRBD2 (6 bases each). The receptor comes from a human donor with chronic lymphocytic leukemia. The DNA of the CDR3 is TGTGCCAGCAGCTTAGGTGGCGGGGCCGGACAGCGCTCCTACAATGAGCAGTTCTTC. This codes for CASSLGGGAGQRSYNEQFF.